Below, 19 T cell receptor beta chains from the same sample are listed, as sequenced in a study of T cell repertoires in cytomegalovirus infection. What these receptors recognize is not known. A single record per CDR3 protein comes from TCRdb applying MiXCR to the reads. The sample lists some 68,000 distinct CDR3 sequences; approximately 22% were seen once. Source material: PBMCs, sequenced either directly or after in vitro stimulation (not recorded which). Every receptor here comes from a human donor in good health (CMV status not recorded). Some clones in this sample may be carry-over from other donors' samples.

This clonotype came up a few times. The chain employs TRBV7-3 and TRBJ2-5; D possibly corresponds to TRBD1 (6 bases). The CDR3 has 14 amino acids. Trimming took off 3 bases at V and 2 bases at J, with 10 bases between the two ends. Germline V gene lookup returns CDR1 SGHTA and CDR2 FQGTGA. This CDR3 is CASSFRTVQETQYF. CDR3 nucleotide sequence: TGTGCCAGCAGCTTCCGGACAGTGCAAGAGACCCAGTACTTC.

This clonotype came up many times. The rearrangement joins TRBV7-2 to TRBJ2-2; no reliable D call. The CDR3 loop spans 15 amino acids. The germline CDR1 and CDR2 sequences are SGHTA and FQGNSA. V was cut by 1 base and J by 0 bases, with 6 bases left in between. In DNA form, the CDR3 reads TGTGCCAGCAGCTTAGTGGGGTCGAACACCGGGGAGCTGTTTTTT. This codes for CASSLVGSNTGELFF.

With respect to this clonotype: It is unclear where the CDR3 begins or ends on the DNA, so no DNA is shown, and the CDR3 is as TCRdb lists it. The chain recombines TRBV27 with TRBJ1-6; the table's D call, TRBD1, has no DNA check behind it. The CDR3 spans 16 amino acids, including both terminal residues. Looked up from germline, CDR1 is MNHEY and CDR2 is SMNVEV (reference sequence). CDR3 sequence reads: CASSLFLAQVAAPLHF.

This clonotype was seen at least ten times. The J gene is TRBJ1-1, the V gene TRBV7-2; possible D gene TRBD1, 6 bases. Deletions cut 8 bases from V and 1 base from J, with 14 bases between. Germline V lookup: CDR1 SGHTA, CDR2 FQGNSA. There are 14 residues in the CDR3. DNA of the CDR3: TGTGCCAGCCGCGGGGGCCCTGGGAACACTGAAGCTTTCTTT. It is translated as CASRGGPGNTEAFF.

The chain has TRBV11-3 and TRBJ2-1; the D gene is possibly TRBD1 (8 bases). From germline, CDR1 is SGHNT and CDR2 YENEEA. V lost 5 bases and J lost 3, with 14 bases in between. The CDR3 is 15 residues long. The CDR3 protein is CASSPTGGVYNEQFF. CDR3 bases: TGTGCCAGCAGCCCCACAGGGGGGGTCTACAATGAGCAGTTCTTC.

This clonotype occurred a few times. This sequence joins TRBV13 and TRBJ1-1; D is unresolved. CDR3 length equals 11 residues. V shed 9 bases and J shed 2 bases, with 7 bases lying between them. Germline V gene data show CDR1 as PRHDT and CDR2 as FYEKMQ (reference sequence). The CDR3 spells CASSHNTEAFF. The CDR3 coding sequence is TGTGCCAGTAGTCACAACACTGAAGCTTTCTTT.

This clonotype was detected only a few times. The chain recombines TRBV2 with TRBJ2-5; D is unclear. CDR1 SNHLY and CDR2 FYNNEI come from the germline V gene. CDR3 length equals 13 residues. Deletions cut 7 bases from V and 5 bases from J, with 14 bases between. CDR3 sequence (DNA): TGTGCCAGCAATATAGATTACTCTGAGACCCAGTACTTC. Residues: CASNIDYSETQYF.

Here the CDR3 reads CASRLGTEAFF. CDR3 nucleotides: TGTGCCAGCAGATTGGGGACTGAAGCTTTCTTT. V gene TRBV6-5 combines with J gene TRBJ1-1; D gene ambiguous. Per germline, CDR1 MNHEY and CDR2 SVGAGI. This CDR3 is 11 amino acids long. V lost 6 bases and J 5 bases, leaving 7 bases between the germline ends.

The table lists this clonotype with a few counts. V and J are TRBV28 and TRBJ2-7; 7 bases fit TRBD1. The CDR3 runs to 19 residues. Per germline, CDR1 MDHEN and CDR2 SYDVKM. J lost 2 bases, V lost 4 bases, and 20 bases had no gene match. CDR3 DNA sequence: TGTGCCAGCAGTTACGGTCCCGGGGACAGCCCCTCACGGGCCTACGAGCAGTACTTC. Encoded protein: CASSYGPGDSPSRAYEQYF.

This clonotype was recorded many times. The chain couples TRBV7-8 to TRBJ1-6; 9 nucleotides align to TRBD1. Per the germline V gene, CDR1 is SGHVS and CDR2 is FQNEAQ. The CDR3 extends over 15 amino acids. With 1 base clipped from V and 7 bases from J, the junction kept 2 bases outside the gene matches. The DNA of the CDR3 is TGTGCCAGCAGCTTAGGGACAGGGGAGAATTCACCCCTCCACTTT. The encoded protein is CASSLGTGENSPLHF.

This clonotype occurred a few times. The chain carries TRBV27 and TRBJ1-3, with a tentative D call TRBD1 (5 bases). V was cut by 6 bases and J by 4 bases, with 10 bases left in between. The CDR3 is made up of 13 amino acids. Germline-derived CDR1 and CDR2 are MNHEY and SMNVEV (reference sequence). In nucleotides, the CDR3 is TGTGCCAGCAGCAGGGACGGAGGAAACACCATATATTTT. Protein: CASSRDGGNTIYF.

V usage is TRBV29-1 and J usage is TRBJ2-7; 8 nucleotides match TRBD2. V trimming: 6 bases; J trimming: 0 bases; junction bases outside the gene matches: 7. The CDR3 is 14 residues long. Per the germline V gene, CDR1 is SQVTM and CDR2 is ANQGSEA. CDR3 DNA sequence: TGCAGCGTAACAATAGCGGGGCCCTCCTACGAGCAGTACTTC. Protein product: CSVTIAGPSYEQYF.

The chain links TRBV4-2 to TRBJ2-1; D perhaps matches TRBD2 (6 bases). V shed 0 bases and J shed 14 bases, with 14 bases lying between them. Germline CDR1 and CDR2: LGHNA and YNFKEQ. The CDR3 spans 13 residues. The CDR3 DNA sequence: TGTGCCAGCAGCCAAGATTCGGAGGGAGTGAAGTTCTTC. Its protein is CASSQDSEGVKFF.

The table lists this clonotype with a few counts. This sequence joins TRBV27 and TRBJ2-3; 11 bases agree with TRBD2. The CDR3 extends over 13 amino acids. Trimming at V came to 7 bases and at J to 5 bases, leaving 2 bases not matched to a gene. The germline gives CDR1 MNHEY, CDR2 SMNVEV (reference sequence). The CDR3 coding sequence is TGTGCCAGCACCGGGACTAGCGGAGATACGCAGTATTTT. Its translation: CASTGTSGDTQYF.

The V gene is TRBV28, the J gene TRBJ2-7; the D gene is possibly TRBD2 (6 bases). CDR3 length: 16 residues. Trimming took 4 bases from V and 2 from J, leaving 18 bases between them. CDR1 and CDR2 from the germline V gene are MDHEN and SYDVKM. Written as DNA, the CDR3 is TGTGCCAGCAGTTCCCCCCCCGGGACTGGGCCCTACGAGCAGTACGTC. It is translated as CASSSPPGTGPYEQYV.

This clonotype came up many times. The rearrangement uses TRBV7-2 and TRBJ2-3; the D call may be TRBD1 or TRBD2 (5 bases each). This CDR3 is 12 amino acids long. Between the trimmed V and J ends, which lost 5 bases and 4 bases, there was a span of 7 bases. Germline values: CDR1 SGHTA, CDR2 FQGNSA. The CDR3 is CASSPGPDTQYF. CDR3 nucleotide sequence: TGTGCCAGCAGCCCGGGGCCAGATACGCAGTATTTT. The full variable domain, its missing parts supplied by reference TRBV7-2 and TRBJ2-3, is GAGVSQSPSNKVTEKGKDVELRCDPISGHTALYWYRQSLGQGLEFLIYFQGNSAPDKSGLPSDRFSAERTGGSVSTLTIQRTQQEDSAVYLCASSPGPDTQYFGPGTRLTVL.

Regarding this clonotype: This clone may be a read error of a much larger clone one base away. The chain has TRBV12-3 or TRBV12-4 and TRBJ1-4; D is perhaps TRBD1 (5 bases). This CDR3 comprises 16 residues. V lost 7 bases to trimming and J lost 15 bases, with 30 bases between them. CDR3 region: CASTPGSGDGPQAMFF. CDR3 bases: TGTGCCAGCACCCCCGGGTCGGGGGACGGACCGCAGGCGATGTTTTTT.

This clonotype was seen a handful of times. The genes are TRBV5-6 and TRBJ2-1; 9 bases agree with TRBD1. Germline values: CDR1 SGHDT, CDR2 YYEEEE. The CDR3 totals 14 residues. Losses at the gene ends were 2 bases for V and 7 bases for J; bases not matched to a gene: 4. CDR3 amino acids: CASSFRTGVNEQFF. In DNA, the CDR3 is TGTGCCAGCAGCTTTAGGACAGGGGTTAATGAGCAGTTCTTC.

The chain is built from TRBV19 and TRBJ1-1, with TRBD1 as a possible D gene (5 bases). V lost 3 bases to trimming and J lost 3 bases, with 11 bases between them. This CDR3 contains 14 residues. Germline-derived CDR1 and CDR2 are LNHDA and SQIVND (reference sequence). CDR3 loop: CASSMARQHTEAFF. CDR3 DNA sequence: TGTGCCAGTAGTATGGCCCGACAGCACACTGAAGCTTTCTTT.